These 11 T cell receptor beta chains were sequenced from one sample in a study of T cells in Graves' hyperthyroidism and ophthalmopathy. What was amplified from RNA transcripts were TCR beta CDR3 regions. The HTBI primer set was used in a first-round RT-PCR of the TCR CDR3. TCRdb processed the multiplex PCR reads anew with MiXCR; each CDR3 protein has one entry. The sample records fewer than 650,000 distinct CDR3 sequences, roughly 45% being singletons. Sequencing was done on a sample of peripheral blood or thyroid tissue (not recorded which). Receptors originate from an adult woman with Graves' disease, either hyperthyroidism or ophthalmopathy (not recorded which).

This clonotype was counted ten times or more. The chain carries TRBV6-1 and TRBJ1-1, with D uncertain. The germline V and J ends were trimmed by 2 bases and 1 base, with 8 bases remaining between them. Germline-derived CDR1 and CDR2 are MNHNS and SASEGT. The CDR3 consists of 14 residues. This CDR3 reads CASSEPGGNTEAFF. The CDR3 DNA reads as TGTGCCAGCAGTGAACCGGGAGGGAACACTGAAGCTTTCTTT.

This sequence joins TRBV2 and TRBJ2-5, with 10 bases aligning to TRBD1. V was clipped by 3 bases and J by 4 bases; unmatched bases: 5. The germline V gene encodes CDR1 SNHLY and CDR2 FYNNEI. The CDR3 loop spans 15 amino acids. CDR3 residues: CASSEGDRGAETQYF. CDR3 nucleotides: TGTGCCAGCAGTGAGGGGGACAGGGGTGCAGAGACCCAGTACTTC.

This clonotype was seen at least ten times. The V and J genes are TRBV15 and TRBJ2-5; D is ambiguous. The CDR3 is 16 amino acids. CDR1 is LNHNV, CDR2 YYDKDF, per germline (reference sequence). The V gene lost 0 bases and the J gene lost 1 base, with 12 bases spanning the gap. The CDR3 region has the DNA TGTGCCACCAGCAGAGAGTCGTCAGGCCCCCAAGAGACCCAGTACTTC. It translates to CATSRESSGPQETQYF.

This clonotype was observed a few times. The V call is TRBV7-7, the J call TRBJ1-3; no reliable D call. Looked up from germline, CDR1 is SSHAT and CDR2 is FNYEAQ (reference sequence). V lost 6 bases and J lost 2, with 8 bases in between. CDR3 length: 13 amino acids. This CDR3 is CASSPGPGNTIYF. CDR3 sequence (DNA): TGTGCCAGCAGTCCCGGACCTGGAAACACCATATATTTT.

The V gene is TRBV12-3 or TRBV12-4, the J gene TRBJ1-1; weak D call: TRBD1 (6 bases). There are 14 residues in the CDR3. The germline V and J ends were trimmed by 9 bases and 2 bases, with 16 bases remaining between them. This CDR3 reads CASNLGATNTEAFF. As DNA, the CDR3 is TGTGCCAGTAACTTGGGGGCGACCAACACTGAAGCTTTCTTT.

The chain combines TRBV30 with TRBJ1-1; perhaps TRBD1 as D (5 bases). Germline lookup yields CDR1 GTSNPN and CDR2 SVGIG (reference sequence). Trimming pared 4 bases from V and 5 bases from J, leaving 17 bases between. The CDR3 totals 14 residues. CDR3 nucleotides: TGTGCCTGGAATGGGCTGGGGGTTGGGACTGAAGCTTTCTTT. Amino acids: CAWNGLGVGTEAFF.

This clonotype was counted at least ten times. V is TRBV11-1 and J is TRBJ2-7; TRBD2 is a possible D gene (5 bases). Trimming took 1 base from V and 1 from J, leaving 11 bases between them. CDR3 length equals 15 residues. Germline-derived CDR1 and CDR2 are SGHAT and FQDESV (reference sequence). The CDR3 protein is CASSLGAGESYEQYF. The CDR3 nucleotides read TGTGCCAGCAGCTTAGGAGCCGGGGAGTCCTACGAGCAGTACTTC.

This clonotype showed up just a few times. This chain links TRBV29-1 with TRBJ1-3; D remains unclear. Germline V gene sequence: CDR1 SQVTM, CDR2 ANQGSEA. V dropped 4 bases and J dropped 0 bases, with 7 bases sitting between them. The CDR3 consists of 13 residues. CDR3 sequence: CSVAMGSGNTIYF. The CDR3 DNA reads TGCAGCGTTGCGATGGGCTCTGGAAACACCATATATTTT. The whole variable domain, remainder taken from reference TRBV29-1 and TRBJ1-3, is SAVISQKPSRDICQRGTSLTIQCQVDSQVTMMFWYRQQPGQSLTLIATANQGSEATYESGFVIDKFPISRPNLTFSTLTVSNMSPEDSSIYLCSVAMGSGNTIYFGEGSWLTVV.

This clonotype was picked up a small number of times. The chain links TRBV29-1 to TRBJ1-2; 9 bases align to TRBD1. After removal of 3 bases from V and 4 bases from J, the junction contained 6 bases not matched to a gene. The CDR3 is made up of 14 amino acids. From germline, CDR1 is SQVTM and CDR2 ANQGSEA. The DNA of the CDR3 is TGCAGCGTTGAGCGGGACAGGGACCTCTATGGCTACACCTTC. It is translated as CSVERDRDLYGYTF.

In its sample, this clonotype was seen once. The chain carries TRBV7-6 and TRBJ2-5; D unclear. The CDR3 runs to 13 residues. The ends were cut back, 0 bases at V and 5 bases at J, with 7 bases in the middle. Germline V gene data show CDR1 as SGHVS and CDR2 as FNYEAQ. The CDR3 DNA sequence: TGTGCCAGCAGCTTAGCCAGCGCGGAGACCCAGTACTTC. This sequence encodes CASSLASAETQYF.

This clonotype was picked up many times. The chain joins TRBV7-2 to TRBJ1-4; unclear D gene. Germline V gene data show CDR1 as SGHTA and CDR2 as FQGNSA. V was clipped by 2 bases and J by 8 bases, with 9 bases between them. The CDR3 totals 13 residues. The CDR3 bases are TGTGCCAGCAGCTTACATCCGGGGGAAAAACTGTTTTTT. Its protein is CASSLHPGEKLFF.